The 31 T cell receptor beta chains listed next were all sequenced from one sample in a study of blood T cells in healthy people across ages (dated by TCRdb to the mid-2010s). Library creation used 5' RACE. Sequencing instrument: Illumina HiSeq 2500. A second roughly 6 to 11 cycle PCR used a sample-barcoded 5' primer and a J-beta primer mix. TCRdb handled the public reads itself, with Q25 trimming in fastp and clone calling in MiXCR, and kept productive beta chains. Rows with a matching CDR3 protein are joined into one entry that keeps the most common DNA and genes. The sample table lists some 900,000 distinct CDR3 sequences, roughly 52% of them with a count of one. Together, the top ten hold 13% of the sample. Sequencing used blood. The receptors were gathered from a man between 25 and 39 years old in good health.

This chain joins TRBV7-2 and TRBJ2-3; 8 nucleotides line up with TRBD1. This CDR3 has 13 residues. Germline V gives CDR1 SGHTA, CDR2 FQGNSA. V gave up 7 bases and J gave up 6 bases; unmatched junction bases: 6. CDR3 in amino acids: CASTGGAADTQYF. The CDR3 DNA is TGTGCCAGCACAGGGGGCGCGGCGGATACGCAGTATTTT.

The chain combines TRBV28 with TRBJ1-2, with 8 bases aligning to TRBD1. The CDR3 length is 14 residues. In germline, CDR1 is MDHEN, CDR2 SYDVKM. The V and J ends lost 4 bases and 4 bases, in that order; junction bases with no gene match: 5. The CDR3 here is CASSSGQGPYGYTF. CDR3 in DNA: TGTGCCAGCAGTTCAGGACAGGGCCCCTATGGCTACACCTTC.

CDR3 in amino acids: CASTPSGTVFSYEQYF. The CDR3 nucleotides read TGTGCCAGCACCCCCTCGGGGACTGTCTTTTCCTACGAGCAGTACTTC. The chain uses TRBV28 and TRBJ2-5; perhaps TRBD2 as D (6 bases). The J call may be incorrect, as the DNA end agrees better with TRBJ2-7. Germline V CDR1 and CDR2: MDHEN, SYDVKM. The CDR3 totals 16 residues.

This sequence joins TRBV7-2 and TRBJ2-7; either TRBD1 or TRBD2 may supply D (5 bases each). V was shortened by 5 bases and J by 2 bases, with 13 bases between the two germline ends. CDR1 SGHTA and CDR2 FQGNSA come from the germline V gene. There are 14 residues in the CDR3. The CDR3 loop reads CASSPAVGPYEQYF. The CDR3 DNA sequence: TGTGCCAGCAGCCCAGCAGTGGGACCCTACGAGCAGTACTTC.

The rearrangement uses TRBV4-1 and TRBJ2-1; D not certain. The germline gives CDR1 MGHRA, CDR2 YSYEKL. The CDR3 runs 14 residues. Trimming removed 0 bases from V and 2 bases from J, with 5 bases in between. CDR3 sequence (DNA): TGCGCCAGCAGCCAAGAGGTGACCTACAATGAGCAGTTCTTC. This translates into CASSQEVTYNEQFF.

As DNA, the CDR3 is TGTGCCAGCACTGACGGGGGACAGGGGCGATATGGCTACACCTTC. It specifies CASTDGGQGRYGYTF. The chain carries TRBV6-1 and TRBJ1-2; TRBD1 agrees at 10 bases. Losses at the gene ends were 7 bases for V and 5 bases for J; bases not matched to a gene: 10. CDR1 MNHNS and CDR2 SASEGT come from the germline V gene. This CDR3 is 15 amino acids long.

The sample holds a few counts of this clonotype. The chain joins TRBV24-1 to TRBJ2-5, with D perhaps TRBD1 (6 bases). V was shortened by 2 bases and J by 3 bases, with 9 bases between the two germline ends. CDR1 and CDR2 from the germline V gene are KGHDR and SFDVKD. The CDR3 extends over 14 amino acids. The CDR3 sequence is CATSDYSGEETQYF. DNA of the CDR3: TGTGCCACCAGTGATTACTCAGGGGAAGAGACCCAGTACTTC.

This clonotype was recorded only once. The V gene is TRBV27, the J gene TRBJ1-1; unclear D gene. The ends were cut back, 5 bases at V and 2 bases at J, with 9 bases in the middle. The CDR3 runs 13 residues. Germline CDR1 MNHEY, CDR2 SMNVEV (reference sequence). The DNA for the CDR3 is TGTGCCAGCAGTACTCTGGTAAACACTGAAGCTTTCTTT. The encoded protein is CASSTLVNTEAFF.

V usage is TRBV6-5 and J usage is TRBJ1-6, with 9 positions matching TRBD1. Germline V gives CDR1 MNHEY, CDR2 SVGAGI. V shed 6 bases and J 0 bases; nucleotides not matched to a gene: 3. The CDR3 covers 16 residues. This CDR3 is CASRTGGSSYNSPLHF. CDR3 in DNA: TGTGCCAGCAGGACAGGGGGGAGCTCCTATAATTCACCCCTCCACTTT.

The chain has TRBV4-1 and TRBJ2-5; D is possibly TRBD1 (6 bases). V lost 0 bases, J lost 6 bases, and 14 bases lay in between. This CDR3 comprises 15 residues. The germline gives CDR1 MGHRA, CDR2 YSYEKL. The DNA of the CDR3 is TGCGCCAGCAGCCAAGATGCCTCAGGGGACCAGACCCAGTACTTC. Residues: CASSQDASGDQTQYF.

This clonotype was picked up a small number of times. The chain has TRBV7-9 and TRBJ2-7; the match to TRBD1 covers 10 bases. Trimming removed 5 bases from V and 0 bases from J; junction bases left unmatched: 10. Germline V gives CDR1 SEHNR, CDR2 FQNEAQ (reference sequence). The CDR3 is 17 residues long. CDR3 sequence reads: CASSLGTGERSSYEQYF. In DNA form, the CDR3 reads TGTGCCAGCAGCCTCGGGACAGGGGAAAGAAGCTCCTACGAGCAGTACTTC.

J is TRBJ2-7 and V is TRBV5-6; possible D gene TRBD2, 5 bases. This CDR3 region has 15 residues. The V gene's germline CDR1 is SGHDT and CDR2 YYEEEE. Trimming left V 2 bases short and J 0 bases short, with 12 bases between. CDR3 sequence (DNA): TGTGCCAGCAGCTTTAACGGGCGGGTCTCCTACGAGCAGTACTTC. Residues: CASSFNGRVSYEQYF.

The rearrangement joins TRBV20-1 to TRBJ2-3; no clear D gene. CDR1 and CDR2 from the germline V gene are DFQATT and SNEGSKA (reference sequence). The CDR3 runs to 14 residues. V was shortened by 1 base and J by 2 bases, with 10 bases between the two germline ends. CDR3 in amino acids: CSARVRLSTDTQYF. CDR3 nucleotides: TGCAGTGCTAGAGTGCGACTTTCCACAGATACGCAGTATTTT.

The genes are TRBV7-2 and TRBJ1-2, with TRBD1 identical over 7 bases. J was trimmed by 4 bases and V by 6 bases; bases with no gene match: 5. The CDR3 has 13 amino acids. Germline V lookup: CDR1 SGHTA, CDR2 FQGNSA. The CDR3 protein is CASSKQGPYGYTF. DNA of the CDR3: TGTGCCAGCAGTAAACAGGGGCCCTATGGCTACACCTTC. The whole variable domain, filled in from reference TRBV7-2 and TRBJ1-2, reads GAGVSQSPSNKVTEKGKDVELRCDPISGHTALYWYRQSLGQGLEFLIYFQGNSAPDKSGLPSDRFSAERTGGSVSTLTIQRTQQEDSAVYLCASSKQGPYGYTFGSGTRLTVV.

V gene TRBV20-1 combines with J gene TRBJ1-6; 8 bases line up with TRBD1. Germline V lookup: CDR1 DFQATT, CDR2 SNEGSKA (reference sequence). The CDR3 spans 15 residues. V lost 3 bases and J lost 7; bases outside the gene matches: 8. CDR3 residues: CSASKAGGNNSPLHF. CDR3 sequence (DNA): TGCAGTGCTAGTAAGGCAGGGGGCAACAATTCACCCCTCCACTTT.

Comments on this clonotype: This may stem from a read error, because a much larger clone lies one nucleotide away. For the CDR3, the DNA is TGTGCCAGCCAGGGGGAAGGCTCCTACAATGAGCAGTTCTTC. Protein product: CASQGEGSYNEQFF. The chain carries TRBV12-3 or TRBV12-4 and TRBJ2-1, with 7 bases identical to TRBD1. Trimming cost V 8 bases and J 0 bases; bases outside gene matches: 4. The CDR3 is 14 residues long.

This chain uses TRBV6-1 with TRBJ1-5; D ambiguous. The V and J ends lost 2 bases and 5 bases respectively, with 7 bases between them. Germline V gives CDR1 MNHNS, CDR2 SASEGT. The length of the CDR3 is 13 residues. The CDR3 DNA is TGTGCCAGCAGTGAACGCCGATATCAGCCCCAGCATTTT. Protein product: CASSERRYQPQHF.

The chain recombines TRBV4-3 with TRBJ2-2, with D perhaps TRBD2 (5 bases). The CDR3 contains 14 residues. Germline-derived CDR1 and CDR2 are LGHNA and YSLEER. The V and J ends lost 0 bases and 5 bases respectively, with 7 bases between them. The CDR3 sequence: CASSQEGGTGELFF. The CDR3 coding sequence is TGCGCCAGCAGCCAAGAAGGAGGTACCGGGGAGCTGTTTTTT.

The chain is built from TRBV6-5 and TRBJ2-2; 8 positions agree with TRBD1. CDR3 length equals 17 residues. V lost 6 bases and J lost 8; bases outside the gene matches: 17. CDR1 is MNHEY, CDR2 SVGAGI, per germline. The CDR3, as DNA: TGTGCCAGCAGATCACTCCGGGACAGGCTGCTAATTGGGGAGCTGTTTTTT. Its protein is CASRSLRDRLLIGELFF.

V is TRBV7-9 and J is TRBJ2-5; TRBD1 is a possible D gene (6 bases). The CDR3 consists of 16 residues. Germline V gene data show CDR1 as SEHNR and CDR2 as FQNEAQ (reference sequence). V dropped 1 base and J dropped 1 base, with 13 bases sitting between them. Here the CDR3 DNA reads TGTGCCAGCAGCTTAGACCGGGACACCTTCCAAGAGACCCAGTACTTC. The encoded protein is CASSLDRDTFQETQYF.

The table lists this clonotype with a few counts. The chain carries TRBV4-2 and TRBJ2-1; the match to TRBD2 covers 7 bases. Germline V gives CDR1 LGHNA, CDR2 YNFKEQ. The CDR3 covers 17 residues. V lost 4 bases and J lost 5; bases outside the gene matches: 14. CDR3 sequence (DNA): TGTGCCAGCAGCCGATTCTCGCAGGGCGGGGGTAACAATGAGCAGTTCTTC. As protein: CASSRFSQGGGNNEQFF.

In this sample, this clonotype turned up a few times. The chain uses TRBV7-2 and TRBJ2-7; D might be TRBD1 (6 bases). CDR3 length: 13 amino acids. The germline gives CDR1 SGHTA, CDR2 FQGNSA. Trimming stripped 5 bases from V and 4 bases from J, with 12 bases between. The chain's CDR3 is CASSATGRYEQYF. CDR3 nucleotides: TGTGCCAGCAGCGCGACAGGCCGATACGAGCAGTACTTC.

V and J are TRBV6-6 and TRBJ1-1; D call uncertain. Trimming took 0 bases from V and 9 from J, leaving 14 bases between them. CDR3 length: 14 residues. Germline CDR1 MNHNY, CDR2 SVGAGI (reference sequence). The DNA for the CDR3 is TGTGCCAGCAGTTACTCTTCGGCCTACCCCCAAGCTTTCTTT. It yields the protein CASSYSSAYPQAFF.

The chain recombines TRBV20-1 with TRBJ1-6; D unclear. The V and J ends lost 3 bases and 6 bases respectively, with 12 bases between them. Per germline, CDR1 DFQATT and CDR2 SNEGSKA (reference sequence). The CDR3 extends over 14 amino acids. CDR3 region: CSASGLHTNSPLHF. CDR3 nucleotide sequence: TGCAGTGCTAGCGGATTACACACTAATTCACCCCTCCACTTT.

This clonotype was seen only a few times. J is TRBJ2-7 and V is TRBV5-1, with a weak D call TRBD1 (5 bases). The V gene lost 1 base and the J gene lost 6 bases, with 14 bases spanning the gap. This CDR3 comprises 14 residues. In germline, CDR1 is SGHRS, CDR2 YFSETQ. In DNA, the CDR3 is TGCGCCAGCAGCTTGTACGCAGGGTCGGCCGAGCAGTACTTC. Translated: CASSLYAGSAEQYF.

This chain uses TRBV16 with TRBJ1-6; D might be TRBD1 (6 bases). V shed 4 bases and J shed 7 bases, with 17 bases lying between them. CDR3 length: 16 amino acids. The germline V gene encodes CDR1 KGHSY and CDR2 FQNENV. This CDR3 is CASSLITGTKNSPLHF. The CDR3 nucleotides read TGTGCCAGCAGCCTTATAACCGGGACAAAGAATTCACCCCTCCACTTT.

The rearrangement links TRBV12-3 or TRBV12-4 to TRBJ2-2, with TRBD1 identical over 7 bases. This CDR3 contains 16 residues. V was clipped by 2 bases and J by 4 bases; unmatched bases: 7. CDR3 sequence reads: CASSLRQGVSTGELFF. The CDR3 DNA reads TGTGCCAGCAGTTTAAGGCAGGGGGTTTCCACCGGGGAGCTGTTTTTT.

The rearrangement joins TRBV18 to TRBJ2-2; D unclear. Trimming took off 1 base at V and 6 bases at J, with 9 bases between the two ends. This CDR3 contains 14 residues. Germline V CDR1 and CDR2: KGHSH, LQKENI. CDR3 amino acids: CASSPQPPPGELFF. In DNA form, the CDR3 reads TGTGCCAGCTCACCACAGCCTCCCCCCGGGGAGCTGTTTTTT. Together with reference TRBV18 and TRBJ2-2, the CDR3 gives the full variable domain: NAGVMQNPRHLVRRRGQEARLRCSPMKGHSHVYWYRQLPEEGLKFMVYLQKENIIDESGMPKERFSAEFPKEGPSILRIQQVVRGDSAAYFCASSPQPPPGELFFGEGSRLTVL.

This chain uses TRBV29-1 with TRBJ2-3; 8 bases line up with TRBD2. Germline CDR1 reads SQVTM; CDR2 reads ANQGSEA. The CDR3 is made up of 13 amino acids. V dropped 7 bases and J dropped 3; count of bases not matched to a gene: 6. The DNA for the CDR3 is TGCAGCGCGCCGGGGGGGAAGACAGATACGCAGTATTTT. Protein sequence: CSAPGGKTDTQYF.

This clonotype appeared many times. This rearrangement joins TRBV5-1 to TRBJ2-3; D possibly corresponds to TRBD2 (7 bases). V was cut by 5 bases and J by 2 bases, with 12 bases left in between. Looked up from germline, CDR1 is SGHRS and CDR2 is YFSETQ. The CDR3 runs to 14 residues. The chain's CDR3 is CASRTGGLTDTQYF. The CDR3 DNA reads TGCGCCAGCAGAACGGGGGGCCTCACAGATACGCAGTATTTT.

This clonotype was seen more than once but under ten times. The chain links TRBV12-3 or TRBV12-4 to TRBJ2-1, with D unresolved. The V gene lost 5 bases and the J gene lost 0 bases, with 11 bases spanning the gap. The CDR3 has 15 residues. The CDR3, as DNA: TGTGCCAGCAGTCCCCGGGTGGGCTCCTACAATGAGCAGTTCTTC. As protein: CASSPRVGSYNEQFF.